This T cell receptor beta chain is from a study of CD4+ T cells in melanoma. Findings and limits, study-wide: Neoantigen-specific CD4+ T cells in melanoma reportedly had diverse differentiation states. A reported correlation linked neoantigen-specific CD4+ T cells to CD8+, macrophage and B cell function.

With respect to this clone: The antigen is undetermined.

Repertoires were generated with immunoSEQ multiplex PCR, while TCRdb's copy carries only in-frame clones and drops some. The sample gives over 100,000 clones, roughly 90% of which show up once; 3% to 4% is in the top ten. The V and J ends lost 1 base and 8 bases respectively, with 12 bases between them. The CDR3 has 13 amino acids. Germline CDR1 SGHKS, CDR2 YYEKEE (reference sequence). This clonotype was obtained from a human donor with melanoma. The material sequenced was peripheral blood. The chain has TRBV5-5 and TRBJ1-1; D remains ambiguous. CDR3 bases: TGTGCCAGCAGCTTGTACGAAGGGATAGAAGCTTTCTTT. Translating it yields CASSLYEGIEAFF.